This T cell receptor beta chain derives from a study of T cells of healthy individuals. Germline loops: CDR1 SGDLS, CDR2 YYNGEE. Trimming removed 6 bases from V and 2 bases from J, with 17 bases in between. There are 15 residues in the CDR3. TCRdb fed the 5' RACE reads into MiXCR, producing one record per CDR3 protein. There are 40,000 to 60,000 distinct CDR3 sequences in the sample; roughly 14% occur only once, and 15% to 20% lies in the top ten. This sequence joins TRBV9 and TRBJ2-5; weak D call: TRBD1 (5 bases). The receptor was isolated from a human donor in good health. The DNA of the CDR3 is TGTGCCAGCACCTCAACCGGACGGACACAAGAGACCCAGTACTTC. Amino acid sequence: CASTSTGRTQETQYF.